The rows below give T cell receptor beta chains drawn from one sample of a study of blood T cell repertoires in COVID-19. Profiling relied on immunoSEQ multiplex PCR, and the TCRdb table lists in-frame clones only, not all of them. The sample shows about 50,000 clones, 86% of them seen only once. Specimen: peripheral blood. The receptor source for this set is a woman in her fifties or sixties with acute or convalescent COVID-19. The CDR3 runs from the conserved cysteine through the conserved F or W. The D gene is left open where the match is weak. Not all rows give a size; the values are once, few, many and, for expanded clones, a class.

v_call	d_call	clone_size	j_call	cdr3_nt	cdr3_aa
TRBV3-1/TRBV3-2	TRBD1	.	TRBJ2-1	TGTGCCAGCAGCCAAAGACAGGGACCCAATGAGCAGTTCTTC	CASSQRQGPNEQFF
TRBV4-2	TRBD2	.	TRBJ2-7	TGTGCCAGCAGCCGGGAGCGGGGGAGATACTACGAGCAGTACTTC	CASSRERGRYYEQYF
TRBV29-1	.	.	TRBJ1-4	TGCAGCGCGAAGGGGTGGCAGGGAGGTGAAAAACTGTTTTTT	CSAKGWQGGEKLFF
TRBV7-9	.	.	TRBJ1-3	TGTGCCAGCAGATATCTCAGGGATACTAAGACTGGAAACACCATATATTTT	CASRYLRDTKTGNTIYF
TRBV7-8	TRBD1	.	TRBJ2-7	TGTGCCAGCAGCCCCTTGGACAGGGGCCACGAGCAGTACTTC	CASSPLDRGHEQYF
TRBV7-2	TRBD1	.	TRBJ1-5	TGTGCCAGCAATTGGGACAGGGATCAGCCCCAGCATTTT	CASNWDRDQPQHF
TRBV7-9	.	.	TRBJ1-4	TGTGCCAGCAGCTTAGTGTCACTTCTTGCAACTAATGAAAAACTGTTTTTT	CASSLVSLLATNEKLFF
TRBV28	.	.	TRBJ2-7	TGTGCCAGCAGTTCTCCGTTTGGGGGCGGTCTAGACGAGCAGTACTTC	CASSSPFGGGLDEQYF
TRBV7-8	TRBD2	.	TRBJ2-1	TGTGCCAGCAGCTCCCGGACTAGCCGATCCTACAATGAGCAGTTCTTC	CASSSRTSRSYNEQFF
TRBV5-4	.	.	TRBJ1-6	TGTGCCAGCAGCCCGGGGGGGGCAAATTCACCCCTCCACTTT	CASSPGGANSPLHF
TRBV30	TRBD1	.	TRBJ1-2	TGTGCCTGGAGTACTCCGCGGACAGGGGGCGGCTATGGCTACACCTTC	CAWSTPRTGGGYGYTF
TRBV28	.	.	TRBJ1-5	TGTGCCAGCTCCCGGGGGGGGCGATTAAATCAGCCCCAGCATTTT	CASSRGGRLNQPQHF
TRBV28	TRBD1	.	TRBJ2-3	TGTGCCAGCAGCTTCCGACAGGGGAGGACAGATACGCAGTATTTT	CASSFRQGRTDTQYF
TRBV28	.	.	TRBJ1-6	TGTGCCAGCAGTTTCAGGCAGGCTTCGACCCTCCACTTT	CASSFRQASTLHF
TRBV18	.	.	TRBJ2-1	TGTGCCAGCTCATCGGGACTTCAGATTGGCAATGAGCAGTTCTTC	CASSSGLQIGNEQFF
TRBV7-9	TRBD2	.	TRBJ2-3	TGTGCCAGCAGCGTCTCTAGCGGGAGGGGGGATACGCAGTATTTT	CASSVSSGRGDTQYF
TRBV2	TRBD2	.	TRBJ2-1	TGTGCCAGCAGAACCCCTAGCGGGAGAGCTGCTGAGCAGTTCTTC	CASRTPSGRAAEQFF
TRBV7-8	.	.	TRBJ1-2	TGTGCCAGCAGCTTGGGCCAGAACTATGGCTACACCTTC	CASSLGQNYGYTF
TRBV10-3	TRBD2	few	TRBJ2-1	TGTGCCATCAGTGAGTCGATCGGGTCTAGCGGGAGTAAGAATGAGCAGTTCTTC	CAISESIGSSGSKNEQFF
TRBV6-2/TRBV6-3	.	.	TRBJ1-3	TGTGCCAGCAGCCACGAGGTGCGGCGAACCTCTGGAAACACCATATATTTT	CASSHEVRRTSGNTIYF
TRBV9	.	.	TRBJ1-1	TGTGCCAGCAGCTTTTCGACAGTTAACACTGAAGCTTTCTTT	CASSFSTVNTEAFF
TRBV19	.	.	TRBJ1-1	TGTGCCAGTAGTATTCCCCCGATCCTTTCTCCCACGGGGAACACTGAAGCTTTCTTT	CASSIPPILSPTGNTEAFF
TRBV19	TRBD2	.	TRBJ2-3	TGTGCCAGTAAGATTAGCGGGAGGGCAGATACGCAGTATTTT	CASKISGRADTQYF
TRBV4-2	TRBD1	.	TRBJ2-7	TGTGCCAGCAGCCAGACCGGGACAGGGGTATACGAGCAGTACTTC	CASSQTGTGVYEQYF
TRBV19	TRBD1	.	TRBJ1-4	TGTGCCAGTAGTATCCAAGGACAGGGTCGGGAAAAACTGTTTTTT	CASSIQGQGREKLFF